These 17 T cell receptor beta chains came from one sample sequenced in a study of Graves' ophthalmopathy and Graves' hyperthyroidism (dated by TCRdb to 2016 to 2019). Data came from an Illumina HiSeq 2000. TCR beta CDR3 regions were amplified from RNA transcripts for repertoire sequencing. A first-round RT-PCR used HTBI primers with the Qiagen OneStep RT-PCR kit, followed by a second-round multiplex PCR, size selection and purification. Clones were called with MiXCR by TCRdb after fastp trimmed the public reads at Q25, and only in-frame beta chains were retained. One record per CDR3 amino acid sequence lists the most common genes and DNA. Across this sample there are over a million distinct CDR3 sequences, with 36% seen only once. The leading ten clones occupy roughly 11% of the sample. Sequenced input: peripheral blood or thyroid tissue (not recorded which). Receptor source: an adult man with Graves' hyperthyroidism.

The sample holds many counts of this clonotype. The V call is TRBV20-1, the J call TRBJ1-1; D is unclear. CDR1 DFQATT and CDR2 SNEGSKA come from the germline V gene (reference sequence). Trimming stripped 2 bases from V and 5 bases from J, with 12 bases between. This CDR3 has 13 residues. The CDR3 loop is CSARLGRSTEAFF. The CDR3 DNA is TGCAGTGCTAGATTGGGGAGAAGTACTGAAGCTTTCTTT.

The rearrangement joins TRBV7-9 to TRBJ1-4; TRBD1 might be the D (5 bases). V was pared by 2 bases and J by 8 bases, with 15 bases between. Germline assignment: CDR1 SEHNR and CDR2 FQNEAQ (reference sequence). CDR3 length: 15 residues. The CDR3: CASSLYIGVGEKLFF. The CDR3 DNA sequence: TGTGCCAGCAGCTTATACATAGGGGTAGGGGAAAAACTGTTTTTT.

This clonotype showed up just a few times. J is TRBJ1-1 and V is TRBV6-5; D ambiguous. CDR3 length: 13 residues. Trimming left V 6 bases short and J 0 bases short, with 8 bases between. CDR1 MNHEY and CDR2 SVGAGI come from the germline V gene. The CDR3: CASSRKMNTEAFF. The CDR3 nucleotides read TGTGCCAGCAGCCGTAAGATGAACACTGAAGCTTTCTTT.

This clonotype was counted a single time. The rearrangement links TRBV6-6 to TRBJ2-7; 7 nucleotides agree with TRBD2. The trim removed 5 bases at V and 2 bases at J, leaving 12 bases unmatched. The CDR3 totals 16 residues. The germline V gene encodes CDR1 MNHNY and CDR2 SVGAGI (reference sequence). The CDR3 DNA is TGTGCCAGCAGTCTATCCTCTAGCGGACGGACCTACGAGCAGTACTTC. Residues: CASSLSSSGRTYEQYF.

Remarks on this clonotype: At one end, the junction sequence differs from germline, possibly due to a read error. The chain joins TRBV7-2 to TRBJ2-6; 10 nucleotides match TRBD1. From germline, CDR1 is SGHTA and CDR2 FQGNSA. This CDR3 is built from 14 residues. The CDR3 nucleotides read TGTGCCAGCAGTAAGGACAGGGGGGTCAACGTCCTGACTTTC. This codes for CASSKDRGVNVLTF.

This clonotype has more than one count but fewer than ten. This chain uses TRBV2 with TRBJ1-2; no definite D call. Deletions cut 3 bases from V and 13 bases from J, with 12 bases between. The CDR3 spans 11 residues. Germline V gene sequence: CDR1 SNHLY, CDR2 FYNNEI. CDR3 coding DNA: TGTGCCAGCAGTGAGGCGCCATTCAGCACCTTC. Protein product: CASSEAPFSTF.

A few counts support this clonotype. Given a much more abundant clone one base away, this may be a read error. The chain employs TRBV7-9 and TRBJ2-6; 8 nucleotides align to TRBD1. CDR1 SEHNR and CDR2 FQNEAQ come from the germline V gene (reference sequence). V lost 8 bases, J lost 8 bases, and 8 bases stayed unmatched. The CDR3 is 14 residues long. The CDR3 DNA is TGTGCCAGCGGACAGGGTTTTGATACCAACGTCCTGACTTTC. Protein product: CASGQGFDTNVLTF.

This clonotype was detected ten times or more. The rearrangement links TRBV19 to TRBJ2-7; perhaps TRBD2 as D (5 bases). Germline CDR1 LNHDA, CDR2 SQIVND (reference sequence). The CDR3 loop spans 12 amino acids. The V end lost 1 base, the J end lost 5 bases, and 6 bases lay between the germline ends. The CDR3 loop is CASSIGGNEQYF. The CDR3 nucleotides read TGTGCCAGTAGTATAGGAGGGAACGAGCAGTACTTC.

A remark on this clonotype: One end of the junction is discordant with germline, which a read error may explain. The chain is built from TRBV7-9 and TRBJ1-1; 10 nucleotides line up with TRBD1. The CDR3 has 15 residues. Germline V lookup: CDR1 SEHNR, CDR2 FQNEAQ (reference sequence). The CDR3 sequence: CASSQRQGAVTEAFF. For the CDR3, the DNA is TGCGCCAGCAGCCAACGACAGGGGGCCGTCACTGAAGCTTTCTTT.

This chain joins TRBV19 and TRBJ1-5; unclear D gene. Germline CDR1 reads LNHDA; CDR2 reads SQIVND (reference sequence). The CDR3 is 13 residues long. The germline V and J ends were trimmed by 2 bases and 5 bases, with 7 bases remaining between them. The CDR3 DNA is TGTGCCAGTAGTATATCGATCTATCAGCCCCAGCATTTT. Protein: CASSISIYQPQHF. Complete variable domain (other parts from reference TRBV19 and TRBJ1-5): DGGITQSPKYLFRKEGQNVTLSCEQNLNHDAMYWYRQDPGQGLRLIYYSQIVNDFQKGDIAEGYSVSREKKESFPLTVTSAQKNPTAFYLCASSISIYQPQHFGDGTRLSIL.

Only a few counts were recorded for this clonotype. As DNA, the CDR3 is TGTGCCTGGAGTCGGGGGCGCGATCAGCCCCAGCATTTT. It encodes CAWSRGRDQPQHF. This chain joins TRBV7-2 and TRBJ1-5; D is possibly TRBD1 (6 bases). Trimming removed 11 bases at V and 5 bases at J, with 16 bases between. The length of the CDR3 is 13 residues. CDR1 and CDR2 from the germline V gene are SGHTA and FQGNSA.

A remark on this clonotype: This clone may be a read error of a much larger clone one base away. The V gene is TRBV14, the J gene TRBJ1-1, with a tentative D call TRBD1 (5 bases). The CDR3 consists of 14 residues. Germline CDR1 is SGHDN and CDR2 is FVKESK. The CDR3 DNA follows: TGTGCCAGCAGCCAAACAACAGGTATCACTGAAGCTCTCTTT. Translating it yields CASSQTTGITEALF.

This clonotype was found many times. The chain couples TRBV7-9 to TRBJ1-6, with 10 nucleotides matching TRBD1. V shed 0 bases, J shed 10 bases, and the junction held 3 bases outside the gene matches. Germline CDR1 and CDR2: SEHNR and FQNEAQ (reference sequence). This CDR3 is built from 15 residues. In DNA form, the CDR3 reads TGTGCCAGCAGCTTAGCCGGGACAGGGGCCTCACCCCTCCACTTT. This translates into CASSLAGTGASPLHF.

This clonotype was seen repeatedly, ten times or more. J is TRBJ2-2 and V is TRBV2; D unclear. The ends were cut back, 6 bases at V and 1 base at J, with 9 bases in the middle. The CDR3 has 14 residues. Germline V CDR1 and CDR2: SNHLY, FYNNEI. The CDR3: CASRLGRNTGELFF. As DNA, the CDR3 is TGTGCCAGCAGGCTGGGTCGGAACACCGGGGAGCTGTTTTTT. The full variable domain, its missing parts supplied by reference TRBV2 and TRBJ2-2, is EPEVTQTPSHQVTQMGQEVILRCVPISNHLYFYWYRQILGQKVEFLVSFYNNEISEKSEIFDDQFSVERPDGSNFTLKIRSTKLEDSAMYFCASRLGRNTGELFFGEGSRLTVL.

The rearrangement uses TRBV19 and TRBJ1-6, with TRBD1 identical over 9 bases. The germline V gene has CDR1 LNHDA and CDR2 SQIVND (reference sequence). The CDR3 has 15 amino acids. J gave up 13 bases and V 8 bases, and 15 bases lay outside the gene matches. CDR3 nucleotides: TGTGCCAGTTCCATAACCGGACAGGGGAATCAGCCCCTCCACTTT. Its translation is CASSITGQGNQPLHF.

This clonotype appeared a single time. The chain uses TRBV7-2 and TRBJ1-3, with a tentative D call TRBD1 (5 bases). The CDR3 loop spans 21 amino acids. The ends were cut back, 0 bases at V and 4 bases at J, with 28 bases in the middle. CDR1 is SGHTA, CDR2 FQGNSA, per germline. CDR3 DNA sequence: TGTGCCAGCAGCTTAGCTGGCGGCAATCAGCCCCAGGGTGCGTCCGGAAACACCATATATTTT. It codes for CASSLAGGNQPQGASGNTIYF.

The genes are TRBV6-5 and TRBJ1-6; D is uncertain. Germline V gene lookup returns CDR1 MNHEY and CDR2 SVGAGI. V shed 6 bases and J shed 5 bases, with 17 bases lying between them. This CDR3 has 16 residues. The DNA of the CDR3 is TGTGCCAGCAGCCAACCGTCCCGGCCGGATAATTCACCCCTCCACTTT. It encodes CASSQPSRPDNSPLHF.